This entry lists 9 T cell receptor beta chains sequenced from one sample in a study of a mutant IDH1 vaccine in newly diagnosed glioma. The time point is: week 5, during vaccination. Every vaccination contained 300 ug of the mutant IDH1 20-mer peptide and was paired with topical imiquimod. Method: immunoSEQ multiplex PCR; TCRdb's copy keeps in-frame clones and lacks some. In the table there are 45,000 to 70,000 clones, around 81% of which are singletons. No antigen has been identified for these receptors. The starting material was PBMCs, obtained from a glioma patient whose treatment included an IDH1 peptide vaccine. These receptor sequences come from a man between 25 and 39 years old with glioma.

The chain recombines TRBV14 with TRBJ2-7; no clear D gene. Trimming cost V 0 bases and J 0 bases, with 6 bases left between them. This CDR3 region has 14 residues. The germline gives CDR1 SGHDN, CDR2 FVKESK. This CDR3 reads CASSQDRISYEQYF. The CDR3 DNA reads as TGTGCCAGCAGCCAAGACAGGATCTCCTACGAGCAGTACTTC.

In nucleotides, the CDR3 is TGCGCCAGCAGCCCCCCAGGGAATCGGCTGAACACTGAAGCTTTCTTT. The encoded protein is CASSPPGNRLNTEAFF. V and J are TRBV5-1 and TRBJ1-1, with a weak D call TRBD1 (5 bases). There are 16 residues in the CDR3. V was pared by 4 bases and J by 0 bases, with 16 bases between. Germline assignment: CDR1 SGHRS and CDR2 YFSETQ. Complete variable domain (other parts from reference TRBV5-1 and TRBJ1-1): KAGVTQTPRYLIKTRGQQVTLSCSPISGHRSVSWYQQTPGQGLQFLFEYFSETQRNKGNFPGRFSGRQFSNSRSEMNVSTLELGDSALYLCASSPPGNRLNTEAFFGQGTRLTVV.

This clone was seen a few times. The chain employs TRBV7-9 and TRBJ2-2; D perhaps matches TRBD1 (5 bases). Trimming removed 11 bases at V and 4 bases at J, with 11 bases between. The CDR3 contains 12 residues. Per the germline V gene, CDR1 is SEHNR and CDR2 is FQNEAQ (reference sequence). The CDR3 region has the DNA TGTGCCCACAGGTGGGGCACCGGGGAGCTGTTTTTT. It codes for CAHRWGTGELFF.

The chain recombines TRBV6-1 with TRBJ1-4, with unresolved D. CDR1 and CDR2 from the germline V gene are MNHNS and SASEGT. This CDR3 has 13 residues. V lost 0 bases to trimming and J lost 8 bases, with 7 bases between them. This CDR3 is CASSEALQEKLFF. The CDR3 nucleotides read TGTGCCAGCAGTGAAGCGCTACAGGAAAAACTGTTTTTT.

V and J are TRBV14 and TRBJ1-2; no clear D gene. With 2 bases removed from V and 2 bases from J, the gap between germline ends came to 18 bases. This CDR3 has 17 residues. Germline V lookup: CDR1 SGHDN, CDR2 FVKESK. The CDR3 sequence is CASSQPRRGRSNYGYTF. CDR3 in DNA: TGTGCCAGCAGCCAACCCCGGCGGGGTAGGTCAAACTATGGCTACACCTTC. The variable domain in full, with the rest retrieved from reference TRBV14 and TRBJ1-2, is EAGVTQFPSHSVIEKGQTVTLRCDPISGHDNLYWYRRVMGKEIKFLLHFVKESKQDESGMPNNRFLAERTGGTYSTLKVQPAELEDSGVYFCASSQPRRGRSNYGYTFGSGTRLTVV.

This clone has a single count. The chain recombines TRBV6-5 with TRBJ2-7; the D is unclear. Germline lookup yields CDR1 MNHEY and CDR2 SVGAGI. This CDR3 comprises 11 residues. Between the trimmed V and J ends, which lost 0 bases and 7 bases, there was a span of 4 bases. The CDR3 loop is CASSYSREQYF. Here the CDR3 DNA reads TGTGCCAGCAGTTACTCGAGGGAGCAGTACTTC.

This sequence joins TRBV6-1 and TRBJ2-7, with TRBD1 matching over 9 bases. The CDR3 is 15 residues long. Germline assignment: CDR1 MNHNS and CDR2 SASEGT. Trimming cost V 3 bases and J 3 bases; bases outside gene matches: 6. The CDR3 here is CASSEGQGYNYEQYF. DNA for the CDR3: TGTGCCAGCAGTGAGGGACAGGGCTATAACTACGAGCAGTACTTC.

CDR3 in amino acids: CASSPGLEQYF. CDR3 DNA sequence: TGTGCCAGCTCACCAGGGCTCGAGCAGTACTTC. This chain connects TRBV18 to TRBJ2-7; D is undetermined. CDR1 is KGHSH and CDR2 is LQKENI in the germline V gene. The CDR3 loop spans 11 amino acids. The V end lost 2 bases, the J end lost 6 bases, and 5 bases lay between the germline ends.

This sequence joins TRBV18 and TRBJ2-7; D gene ambiguous. Trimming took off 0 bases at V and 7 bases at J, with 13 bases between the two ends. Germline V CDR1 and CDR2: KGHSH, LQKENI. This CDR3 is 14 amino acids long. CDR3 nucleotides: TGTGCCAGCTCACCACCTTTTTCAGGCCAGGAGCAGTACTTC. Its translation: CASSPPFSGQEQYF.